What follows is one T cell receptor (beta chain) and its context. Original processing notes: Estimates of nucleated cell counts were drawn from the amplification of reference gene primers. This table comes from immunoSEQ multiplex PCR, and its TCRdb copy is limited to in-frame clones, with some not included. That table furnishes V, J and clone size, whereas the DNA furnished D and trimming. The profile covers 400,000 to 450,000 clones, with approximately 89% appearing a single time and 10% to 15% taken by the ten largest. The data derive from a study of blood T cell repertoires in COVID-19. A Seattle source enrolled patients during active infection and followed them longitudinally. Trimming left V 0 bases short and J 6 bases short, with 7 bases between. This CDR3 comprises 12 residues. Germline CDR1 is SGHDT and CDR2 is YYEEEE.

The receptor was isolated from a woman between 50 and 59 years old with COVID-19, enrolled during active disease. The chain employs TRBV5-6 and TRBJ2-7; D is unresolved. The sample comprised peripheral blood. The CDR3 coding sequence is TGTGCCAGCAGCTTGGTCTCTCGCGAGCAGTACTTC. It translates to CASSLVSREQYF.